This T cell receptor (beta chain) originates from a study of blood T cells in healthy people across ages. V gave up 2 bases and J gave up 6 bases, with 14 bases separating them. CDR1 and CDR2 (germline): SGHRS, YFSETQ. CDR3 length equals 15 residues. Primers used in a second PCR of about 7 to 12 cycles were a sample-barcoded 5' primer and a J-beta primer mix. Tags on each cDNA molecule came from a template-switch adaptor with 12 random nucleotides. MiXCR was run by TCRdb on the 5' RACE reads, yielding one entry per CDR3 protein. The data contain 1.2 million to 1.5 million distinct CDR3 sequences, approximately 59% of them seen just once; the ten biggest clones take up 6.5% to 8%. In this sample, this clonotype turned up a few times.

The source material was blood. The chain combines TRBV5-1 with TRBJ1-4, with D perhaps matching TRBD1 (6 bases). The sequence was obtained from a man younger than 35 in good health. The chain's CDR3 is CASSFTDRSYEKLFF. CDR3 nucleotide sequence: TGCGCCAGCAGCTTTACGGACAGAAGTTATGAAAAACTGTTTTTT.